Below, 8 T cell receptor beta chains from the same sample are listed, as sequenced in a study of cytomegalovirus exposure and HLA in healthy donors. PCR involved 60 Vbeta and 13 Jbeta primers. Some clones are missing from TCRdb's copy, which holds only in-frame ones; the method was immunoSEQ multiplex PCR. The sample holds 96,000 or so clones. The material sequenced was PBMCs. The origin of the receptors is a woman younger than 45 in good health and CMV-seronegative.

The chain joins TRBV27 to TRBJ2-1; 14 bases align to TRBD2. The V segment lost 5 bases and the J segment 9 bases; nucleotides outside the gene matches: 6. Germline CDR1 and CDR2: MNHEY and SMNVEV (reference sequence). The CDR3 is 15 residues long. CDR3 in amino acids: CASSPTSGGAIEQFF. CDR3 coding DNA: TGTGCCAGCAGTCCGACTAGCGGGGGGGCCATTGAGCAGTTCTTC.

The chain joins TRBV11-2 to TRBJ2-5; D uncertain. V lost 6 bases, J lost 5 bases, and 7 bases lay in between. This CDR3 is 11 amino acids long. Germline assignment: CDR1 SGHAT and CDR2 FQNNGV. The CDR3 loop is CASRSGETQYF. DNA for the CDR3: TGTGCCAGCAGGTCGGGTGAGACCCAGTACTTC.

The chain carries TRBV11-2 and TRBJ2-5, with a weak D call TRBD1 (6 bases). Trimming stripped 5 bases from V and 7 bases from J, with 11 bases between. Per the germline V gene, CDR1 is SGHAT and CDR2 is FQNNGV. The CDR3 is made up of 12 amino acids. CDR3 loop: CASSPRGVTQYF. The CDR3 nucleotides are TGTGCCAGCAGCCCCAGGGGAGTGACCCAGTACTTC.

The chain joins TRBV18 to TRBJ2-5; perhaps TRBD1 as D (5 bases). With 3 bases removed from V and 5 bases from J, the gap between germline ends came to 10 bases. Germline V CDR1 and CDR2: KGHSH, LQKENI. CDR3 length: 13 amino acids. Here the CDR3 DNA reads TGTGCCAGCTCACCGGGGCTCGGGGAGACCCAGTACTTC. Translating gives CASSPGLGETQYF.

In DNA form, the CDR3 reads TGTGCCAGCAGCCACAGGAGAATACACTCTGGAAACACCATATATTTT. Protein product: CASSHRRIHSGNTIYF. V is TRBV28 and J is TRBJ1-3, with a possible D match to TRBD1 (5 bases). This CDR3 is built from 16 residues. Germline V CDR1 and CDR2: MDHEN, SYDVKM. With 6 bases removed from V and 0 bases from J, the gap between germline ends came to 15 bases.

V is TRBV19 and J is TRBJ2-7; TRBD1 might be the D (5 bases). The length of the CDR3 is 11 residues. Germline V CDR1 and CDR2: LNHDA, SQIVND (reference sequence). V shed 6 bases and J shed 5 bases, with 8 bases lying between them. The CDR3 coding sequence is TGTGCCAGTAGGCAGGGCGACGAGCAGTACTTC. Its protein product is CASRQGDEQYF. Filled out from reference TRBV19 and TRBJ2-7, the complete variable domain reads DGGITQSPKYLFRKEGQNVTLSCEQNLNHDAMYWYRQDPGQGLRLIYYSQIVNDFQKGDIAEGYSVSREKKESFPLTVTSAQKNPTAFYLCASRQGDEQYFGPGTRLTVT.

The chain is built from TRBV20-1 and TRBJ2-1; no clear D gene. The CDR3 is made up of 10 amino acids. V was clipped by 8 bases and J by 6 bases, with 8 bases between them. Germline-derived CDR1 and CDR2 are DFQATT and SNEGSKA (reference sequence). CDR3 bases: TGCAGTCCGAGTGGCAATGAGCAGTTCTTC. Encoded protein: CSPSGNEQFF.

V usage is TRBV4-2 and J usage is TRBJ2-5; TRBD2 matches at 12 bases. The J call could be wrong; TRBJ2-7 is a better fit for the DNA end. Per germline, CDR1 LGHNA and CDR2 YNFKEQ. The CDR3 has 17 residues. The CDR3 loop is CASSHRLAGEPGYEQYF. CDR3 in DNA: TGTGCCAGCAGCCATCGACTAGCGGGAGAACCTGGCTACGAGCAGTACTTC.